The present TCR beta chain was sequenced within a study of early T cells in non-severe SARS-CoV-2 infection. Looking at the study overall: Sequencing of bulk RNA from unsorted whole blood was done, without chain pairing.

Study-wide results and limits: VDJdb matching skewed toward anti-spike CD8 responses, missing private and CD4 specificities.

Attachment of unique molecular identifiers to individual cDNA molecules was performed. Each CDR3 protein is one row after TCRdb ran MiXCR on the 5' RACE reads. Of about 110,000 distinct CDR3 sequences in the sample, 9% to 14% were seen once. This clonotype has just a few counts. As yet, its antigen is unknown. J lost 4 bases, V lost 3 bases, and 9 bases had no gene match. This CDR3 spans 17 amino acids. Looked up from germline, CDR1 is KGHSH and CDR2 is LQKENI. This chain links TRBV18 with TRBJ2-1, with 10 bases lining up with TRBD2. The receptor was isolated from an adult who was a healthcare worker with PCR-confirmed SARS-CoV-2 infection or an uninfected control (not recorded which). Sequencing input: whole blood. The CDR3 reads CASSPLRTSGSYNEQFF. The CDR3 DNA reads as TGTGCCAGCTCACCCCTCAGGACTAGCGGCTCGTACAATGAGCAGTTCTTC.